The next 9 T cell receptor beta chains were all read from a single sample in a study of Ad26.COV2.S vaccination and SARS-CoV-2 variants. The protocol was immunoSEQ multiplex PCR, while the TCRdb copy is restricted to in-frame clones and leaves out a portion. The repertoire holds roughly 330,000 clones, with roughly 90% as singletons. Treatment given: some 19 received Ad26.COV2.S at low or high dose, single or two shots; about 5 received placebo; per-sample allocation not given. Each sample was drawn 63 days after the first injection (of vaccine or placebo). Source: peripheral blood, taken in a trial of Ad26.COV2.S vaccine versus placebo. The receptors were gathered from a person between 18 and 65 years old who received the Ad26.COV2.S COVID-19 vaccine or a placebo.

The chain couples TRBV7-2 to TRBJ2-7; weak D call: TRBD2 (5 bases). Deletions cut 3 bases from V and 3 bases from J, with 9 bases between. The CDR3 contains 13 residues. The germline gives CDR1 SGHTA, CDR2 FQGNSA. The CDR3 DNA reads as TGTGCCAGCAGCTTTGGAGGAGGCTACGAGCAGTACTTC. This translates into CASSFGGGYEQYF.

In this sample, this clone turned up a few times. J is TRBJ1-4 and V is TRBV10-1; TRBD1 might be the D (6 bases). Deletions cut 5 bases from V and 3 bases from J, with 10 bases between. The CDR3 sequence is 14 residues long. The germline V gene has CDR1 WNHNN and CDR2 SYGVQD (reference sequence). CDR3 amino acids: CASSWGAPNEKLFF. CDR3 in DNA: TGCGCCAGCAGTTGGGGGGCGCCTAATGAAAAACTGTTTTTT.

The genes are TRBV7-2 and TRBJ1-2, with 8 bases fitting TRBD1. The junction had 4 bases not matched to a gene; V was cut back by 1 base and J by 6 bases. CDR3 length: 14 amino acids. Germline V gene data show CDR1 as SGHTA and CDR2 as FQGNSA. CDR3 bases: TGTGCCAGCAGCTTAGTACGGACAGGGAATGGCTACACCTTC. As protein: CASSLVRTGNGYTF.

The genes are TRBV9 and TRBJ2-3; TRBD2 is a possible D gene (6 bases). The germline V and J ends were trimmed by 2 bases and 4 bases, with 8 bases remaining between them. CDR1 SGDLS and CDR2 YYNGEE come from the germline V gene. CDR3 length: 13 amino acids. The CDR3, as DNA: TGTGCCAGCAGCGTGAGGGAGGCAGATACGCAGTATTTT. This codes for CASSVREADTQYF.

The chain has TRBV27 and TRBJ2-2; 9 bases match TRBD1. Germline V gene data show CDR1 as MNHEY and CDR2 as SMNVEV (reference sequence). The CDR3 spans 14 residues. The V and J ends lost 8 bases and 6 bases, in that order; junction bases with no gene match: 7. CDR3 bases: TGTGCCAGCCGAACCGGGACAGGGCCCGGGGAGCTGTTTTTT. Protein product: CASRTGTGPGELFF.

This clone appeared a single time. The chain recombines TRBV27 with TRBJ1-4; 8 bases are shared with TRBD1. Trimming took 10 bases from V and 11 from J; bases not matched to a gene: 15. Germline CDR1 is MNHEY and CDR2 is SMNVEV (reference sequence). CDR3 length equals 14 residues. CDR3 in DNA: TGTGCCACCCAGAGGACAGGGAATTACGGGAAACTGTTTTTT. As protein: CATQRTGNYGKLFF.

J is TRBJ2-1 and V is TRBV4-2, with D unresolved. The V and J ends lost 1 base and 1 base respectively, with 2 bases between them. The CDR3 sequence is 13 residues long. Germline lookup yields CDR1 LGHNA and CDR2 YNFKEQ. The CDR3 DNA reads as TGTGCCAGCAGCCAAGCGTCCTACAATGAGCAGTTCTTC. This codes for CASSQASYNEQFF.

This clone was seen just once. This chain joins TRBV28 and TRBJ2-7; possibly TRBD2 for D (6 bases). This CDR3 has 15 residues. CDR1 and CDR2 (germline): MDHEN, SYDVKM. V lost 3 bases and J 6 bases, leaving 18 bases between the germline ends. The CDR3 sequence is CASSFLGSSAREQYV. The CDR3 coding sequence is TGTGCCAGCAGTTTCCTCGGGAGTTCGGCACGCGAGCAGTACGTC.

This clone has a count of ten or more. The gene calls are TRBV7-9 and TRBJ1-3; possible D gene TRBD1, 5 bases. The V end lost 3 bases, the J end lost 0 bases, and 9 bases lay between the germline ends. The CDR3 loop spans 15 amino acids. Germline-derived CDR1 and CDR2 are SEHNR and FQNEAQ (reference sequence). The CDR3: CASSLRQNSGNTIYF. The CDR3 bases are TGTGCCAGCAGCTTGCGACAGAACTCTGGAAACACCATATATTTT. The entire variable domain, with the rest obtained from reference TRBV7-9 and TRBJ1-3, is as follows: DTGVSQNPRHKITKRGQNVTFRCDPISEHNRLYWYRQTLGQGPEFLTYFQNEAQLEKSRLLSDRFSAERPKGSFSTLEIQRTEQGDSAMYLCASSLRQNSGNTIYFGEGSWLTVV.